These 19 T cell receptor beta chains share one sample of origin, sequenced in a study of blood T cell repertoires in COVID-19. The assay was immunoSEQ multiplex PCR, and TCRdb's table has in-frame clones only and misses some. The sample holds some 87,000 clones, 85% to 90% seen once. Sequencing was carried out using peripheral blood. The receptors were sampled from a human donor with COVID-19, enrolled during active disease. The donor label of this sample is uncertain.

The CDR3 bases are TGTGCCAGCAGCTTATTAACAGTGAACACTGAAGCTTTCTTT. It is translated as CASSLLTVNTEAFF. The chain combines TRBV5-5 with TRBJ1-1; D not certain. The germline CDR1 and CDR2 sequences are SGHKS and YYEKEE (reference sequence). The CDR3 totals 14 residues. The germline V and J ends were trimmed by 2 bases and 0 bases, with 8 bases remaining between them. Full variable domain (rest looked up from reference TRBV5-5 and TRBJ1-1): DAGVTQSPTHLIKTRGQQVTLRCSPISGHKSVSWYQQVLGQGPQFIFQYYEKEERGRGNFPDRFSARQFPNYSSELNVNALLLGDSALYLCASSLLTVNTEAFFGQGTRLTVV.

V gene TRBV9 combines with J gene TRBJ2-1; 13 bases map to TRBD2. The CDR3 consists of 18 residues. The germline V gene has CDR1 SGDLS and CDR2 YYNGEE. With V trimmed by 3 bases and J by 6 bases, 12 bases remained unmatched. The CDR3 spells CASSAAVGLAGAGNEQFF. The CDR3 bases are TGTGCCAGCAGCGCCGCCGTCGGACTAGCGGGGGCGGGCAATGAGCAGTTCTTC.

This sequence joins TRBV7-9 and TRBJ2-7, with D possibly being TRBD1 (6 bases). CDR1 and CDR2 (germline): SEHNR, FQNEAQ (reference sequence). The V end lost 7 bases, the J end lost 0 bases, and 10 bases lay between the germline ends. This CDR3 is built from 13 residues. CDR3 nucleotide sequence: TGTGCCAGCACGCAGGGGAGCTCCTACGAGCAGTACTTC. It encodes CASTQGSSYEQYF.

As concerns this clone: A read error may produce the germline difference seen at one junction end. CDR3 nucleotides: TGTGCCAGCATCGGGTACAATCATCCCCAGCATTTT. Protein sequence: CASIGYNHPQHF. This sequence joins TRBV28 and TRBJ1-5; the D is unclear. CDR3 length equals 12 residues. Germline CDR1 and CDR2: MDHEN and SYDVKM.

This clone was seen only once. CDR3 sequence reads: CASSLAGLYNEQFF. In DNA form, the CDR3 reads TGCGCCAGCAGCTTGGCAGGGTTGTACAATGAGCAGTTCTTC. V and J are TRBV5-1 and TRBJ2-1; a possible D gene is TRBD1 (5 bases). Trimming pared 0 bases from V and 4 bases from J, leaving 8 bases between. The germline V gene has CDR1 SGHRS and CDR2 YFSETQ. The CDR3 loop spans 14 amino acids.

The gene calls are TRBV7-3 and TRBJ2-5, with TRBD1 matching 8 bases. CDR3 size: 15 residues. Germline assignment: CDR1 SGHTA and CDR2 FQGTGA. V was clipped by 5 bases and J by 7 bases; unmatched bases: 12. DNA for the CDR3: TGTGCCAGCAGCCAGACAGGGGACAGGTTGGGGACCCAGTACTTC. Translating it yields CASSQTGDRLGTQYF.

The CDR3 sequence: CASSTGQGVEQYF. The CDR3 region has the DNA TGTGCCAGTAGTACCGGACAGGGCGTCGAGCAGTACTTC. The rearrangement links TRBV19 to TRBJ2-7, with 8 bases that match TRBD1. The CDR3 is 13 residues long. The J segment lost 6 bases and the V segment lost 4 bases, leaving 5 bases of the junction unmatched. Per germline, CDR1 LNHDA and CDR2 SQIVND (reference sequence).

For the CDR3, the DNA is TGTGCCAGCAGCCAACCCTACGGAGGACACAATGAGCAGTTCTTC. This translates into CASSQPYGGHNEQFF. The chain has TRBV3-1 (or the pseudogene TRBV3-2) and TRBJ2-1; D may be TRBD2 (5 bases). The CDR3 loop spans 15 amino acids. V lost 2 bases, J lost 5 bases, and 13 bases lay in between. The V gene's germline CDR1 is LGHDT and CDR2 YNNKEL (reference sequence).

The chain is built from TRBV9 and TRBJ1-6; 8 positions match TRBD1. V was clipped by 1 base and J by 8 bases; unmatched bases: 5. The CDR3 spans 15 residues. Per the germline V gene, CDR1 is SGDLS and CDR2 is YYNGEE. CDR3 residues: CASSVSTGEYSPLHF. Here the CDR3 DNA reads TGTGCCAGCAGCGTATCGACAGGGGAATATTCACCCCTCCACTTT. The full variable domain, in which reference TRBV9 and TRBJ1-6 provide the parts outside the CDR3, is DSGVTQTPKHLITATGQRVTLRCSPRSGDLSVYWYQQSLDQGLQFLIQYYNGEERAKGNILERFSAQQFPDLHSELNLSSLELGDSALYFCASSVSTGEYSPLHFGNGTRLTVT.

The V call is TRBV7-9, the J call TRBJ2-5; a possible D gene is TRBD1 (6 bases). Germline lookup yields CDR1 SEHNR and CDR2 FQNEAQ (reference sequence). The germline V and J ends were trimmed by 0 bases and 5 bases, with 19 bases remaining between them. There are 17 residues in the CDR3. CDR3: CASSLARIGQQGETQYF. The CDR3 coding sequence is TGTGCCAGCAGCTTAGCGAGAATCGGACAGCAAGGGGAGACCCAGTACTTC.

The rearrangement uses TRBV13 and TRBJ1-2, with TRBD1 matching over 10 bases. The CDR3 spans 15 residues. Germline assignment: CDR1 PRHDT and CDR2 FYEKMQ (reference sequence). Trimming took 3 bases from V and 3 from J; bases not matched to a gene: 4. CDR3 coding DNA: TGTGCCAGCAGCTTCTGGGGACAGGGGCACTATGGCTACACCTTC. Translating gives CASSFWGQGHYGYTF.

V gene TRBV7-3 combines with J gene TRBJ1-5; 7 bases are a match to TRBD1. Germline V gene sequence: CDR1 SGHTA, CDR2 FQGTGA. The CDR3 is 17 residues long. Losses at the gene ends were 3 bases for V and 0 bases for J; bases not matched to a gene: 8. The CDR3 protein is CASSLGRGNDSNQPQHF. The CDR3 nucleotides are TGTGCCAGCAGCTTGGGCAGGGGGAATGATAGCAATCAGCCCCAGCATTTT.

The J gene is TRBJ2-7, the V gene TRBV11-2; the D gene is possibly TRBD2 (6 bases). This CDR3 is built from 13 residues. Looked up from germline, CDR1 is SGHAT and CDR2 is FQNNGV. V was shortened by 5 bases and J by 6 bases, with 14 bases between the two germline ends. CDR3 DNA sequence: TGTGCCAGCAGCCAACGGGGGTTTTCCGAGCAGTACTTC. The encoded protein is CASSQRGFSEQYF.

With regard to this clone: This same CDR3 is encoded by further DNA sequences in the sample. The chain has TRBV9 and TRBJ1-2, with TRBD1 matching over 8 bases. The ends lost 3 bases at V and 2 bases at J; junction bases unmatched: 6. CDR3 length: 15 residues. Germline V CDR1 and CDR2: SGDLS, YYNGEE. DNA for the CDR3: TGTGCCAGCAGCGCCCAGACAGGGGCCAACTATGGCTACACCTTC. This gives the protein CASSAQTGANYGYTF.

This clone was counted a single time. The chain joins TRBV11-1 to TRBJ2-5; perhaps TRBD1 as D (5 bases). CDR3 size: 15 residues. Germline V lookup: CDR1 SGHAT, CDR2 FQDESV (reference sequence). V was pared by 4 bases and J by 4 bases, with 16 bases between. The CDR3, as DNA: TGTGCCAGCAGCTCCAGGGCGGCAGTGAGAGAGACCCAGTACTTC. Translated: CASSSRAAVRETQYF.

The chain is built from TRBV3-1 (or the pseudogene TRBV3-2) and TRBJ1-2; D is undetermined. The CDR3 covers 14 residues. Looked up from germline, CDR1 is LGHDT and CDR2 is YNNKEL (reference sequence). V was cut by 1 base and J by 0 bases, with 6 bases left in between. The CDR3 loop reads CASSQGVANYGYTF. Written as DNA, the CDR3 is TGTGCCAGCAGCCAAGGAGTAGCTAACTATGGCTACACCTTC.

The chain links TRBV19 to TRBJ2-5, with TRBD2 matching over 7 bases. Germline lookup yields CDR1 LNHDA and CDR2 SQIVND (reference sequence). The junction had 4 bases not matched to a gene; V was cut back by 1 base and J by 2 bases. The CDR3 loop spans 15 amino acids. The DNA of the CDR3 is TGTGCCAGTAGTATAGGGGGGGGAGTTCAAGAGACCCAGTACTTC. It codes for CASSIGGGVQETQYF.

This chain joins TRBV9 and TRBJ1-2; unclear D gene. Per germline, CDR1 SGDLS and CDR2 YYNGEE. The CDR3 is 14 amino acids. V lost 3 bases and J lost 4, with 13 bases in between. The CDR3: CASSGGWTAYGYTF. CDR3 DNA sequence: TGTGCCAGCAGCGGAGGCTGGACTGCCTATGGCTACACCTTC.

This rearrangement joins TRBV6-5 to TRBJ1-3, with 9 bases that match TRBD1. This CDR3 is 14 amino acids long. With 6 bases clipped from V and 4 bases from J, the junction kept 4 bases outside the gene matches. Per germline, CDR1 MNHEY and CDR2 SVGAGI. CDR3 loop: CASRPGQGGNTIYF. CDR3 nucleotides: TGTGCCAGCAGACCGGGACAGGGAGGAAACACCATATATTTT.